These 5 T cell receptor beta chains originate from one sample sequenced in a study of blood T cells in healthy people across ages. A second roughly 7 to 11 cycle PCR used barcoded and J-beta primers. TCRdb passed the 5' RACE reads through MiXCR, listing each CDR3 protein once. The sample has some 710,000 distinct CDR3 sequences, 20% to 25% seen once. Sequenced: blood. Receptor source: a man aged 70 or older in good health.

The gene calls are TRBV6-4 and TRBJ2-7, with TRBD2 as a possible D gene (5 bases). Germline CDR1 reads MRHNA; CDR2 reads SNTAGT. V lost 7 bases and J 2 bases, leaving 9 bases between the germline ends. The CDR3 extends over 12 amino acids. Here the CDR3 reads CASKVATYEQYV. The DNA for the CDR3 is TGTGCCAGCAAAGTAGCGACCTACGAGCAGTACGTC.

The table lists this clonotype with a few counts. The chain recombines TRBV11-2 with TRBJ2-3, with 9 bases fitting TRBD2. Germline loops: CDR1 SGHAT, CDR2 FQNNGV. Trimming cost V 1 base and J 4 bases; bases outside gene matches: 6. The CDR3 runs to 16 residues. The DNA of the CDR3 is TGTGCCAGCAGCTTAGTCCCTAGCGGGATTGCAGATACGCAGTATTTT. This codes for CASSLVPSGIADTQYF.

This clonotype appeared many times. The genes are TRBV10-2 and TRBJ2-3, with D possibly TRBD1 on 5 matching bases. This CDR3 contains 13 residues. CDR1 is WSHSY and CDR2 is SAAADI in the germline V gene. Trimming pared 2 bases from V and 4 bases from J, leaving 7 bases between. The CDR3 coding sequence is TGCGCCAGCAGTGAGATCAGGGCAGATACGCAGTATTTT. This codes for CASSEIRADTQYF.

The V gene is TRBV20-1, the J gene TRBJ2-3, with 10 bases identical to TRBD2. The CDR3 is 15 amino acids. Trimming took 3 bases from V and 0 from J; bases not matched to a gene: 3. Germline-derived CDR1 and CDR2 are DFQATT and SNEGSKA (reference sequence). The CDR3 nucleotides read TGCAGTGCTAGTGGGACTAGCGCAAGCACAGATACGCAGTATTTT. This sequence encodes CSASGTSASTDTQYF.

V gene TRBV12-3 or TRBV12-4 combines with J gene TRBJ2-2; a possible D gene is TRBD1 (6 bases). V lost 3 bases to trimming and J lost 4 bases, with 12 bases between them. There are 15 residues in the CDR3. CDR3 region: CASSLQDSPTGELFF. CDR3 DNA sequence: TGTGCCAGCAGTTTGCAGGACAGCCCCACCGGGGAGCTGTTTTTT.